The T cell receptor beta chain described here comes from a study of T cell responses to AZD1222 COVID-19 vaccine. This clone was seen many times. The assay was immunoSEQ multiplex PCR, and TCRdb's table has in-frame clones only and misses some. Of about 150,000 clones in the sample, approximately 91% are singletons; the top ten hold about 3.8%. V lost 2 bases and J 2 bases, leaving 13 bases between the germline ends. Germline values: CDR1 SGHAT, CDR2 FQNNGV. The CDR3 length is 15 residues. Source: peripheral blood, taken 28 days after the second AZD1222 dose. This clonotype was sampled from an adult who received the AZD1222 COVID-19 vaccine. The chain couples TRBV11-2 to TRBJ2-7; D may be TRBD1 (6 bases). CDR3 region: CASSLLTGSTYEQYF. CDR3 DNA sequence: TGTGCCAGCAGCTTACTCACAGGGTCTACCTACGAGCAGTACTTC. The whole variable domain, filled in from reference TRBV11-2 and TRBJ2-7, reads EAGVAQSPRYKIIEKRQSVAFWCNPISGHATLYWYQQILGQGPKLLIQFQNNGVVDDSQLPKDRFSAERLKGVDSTLKIQPAKLEDSAVYLCASSLLTGSTYEQYFGPGTRLTVT.